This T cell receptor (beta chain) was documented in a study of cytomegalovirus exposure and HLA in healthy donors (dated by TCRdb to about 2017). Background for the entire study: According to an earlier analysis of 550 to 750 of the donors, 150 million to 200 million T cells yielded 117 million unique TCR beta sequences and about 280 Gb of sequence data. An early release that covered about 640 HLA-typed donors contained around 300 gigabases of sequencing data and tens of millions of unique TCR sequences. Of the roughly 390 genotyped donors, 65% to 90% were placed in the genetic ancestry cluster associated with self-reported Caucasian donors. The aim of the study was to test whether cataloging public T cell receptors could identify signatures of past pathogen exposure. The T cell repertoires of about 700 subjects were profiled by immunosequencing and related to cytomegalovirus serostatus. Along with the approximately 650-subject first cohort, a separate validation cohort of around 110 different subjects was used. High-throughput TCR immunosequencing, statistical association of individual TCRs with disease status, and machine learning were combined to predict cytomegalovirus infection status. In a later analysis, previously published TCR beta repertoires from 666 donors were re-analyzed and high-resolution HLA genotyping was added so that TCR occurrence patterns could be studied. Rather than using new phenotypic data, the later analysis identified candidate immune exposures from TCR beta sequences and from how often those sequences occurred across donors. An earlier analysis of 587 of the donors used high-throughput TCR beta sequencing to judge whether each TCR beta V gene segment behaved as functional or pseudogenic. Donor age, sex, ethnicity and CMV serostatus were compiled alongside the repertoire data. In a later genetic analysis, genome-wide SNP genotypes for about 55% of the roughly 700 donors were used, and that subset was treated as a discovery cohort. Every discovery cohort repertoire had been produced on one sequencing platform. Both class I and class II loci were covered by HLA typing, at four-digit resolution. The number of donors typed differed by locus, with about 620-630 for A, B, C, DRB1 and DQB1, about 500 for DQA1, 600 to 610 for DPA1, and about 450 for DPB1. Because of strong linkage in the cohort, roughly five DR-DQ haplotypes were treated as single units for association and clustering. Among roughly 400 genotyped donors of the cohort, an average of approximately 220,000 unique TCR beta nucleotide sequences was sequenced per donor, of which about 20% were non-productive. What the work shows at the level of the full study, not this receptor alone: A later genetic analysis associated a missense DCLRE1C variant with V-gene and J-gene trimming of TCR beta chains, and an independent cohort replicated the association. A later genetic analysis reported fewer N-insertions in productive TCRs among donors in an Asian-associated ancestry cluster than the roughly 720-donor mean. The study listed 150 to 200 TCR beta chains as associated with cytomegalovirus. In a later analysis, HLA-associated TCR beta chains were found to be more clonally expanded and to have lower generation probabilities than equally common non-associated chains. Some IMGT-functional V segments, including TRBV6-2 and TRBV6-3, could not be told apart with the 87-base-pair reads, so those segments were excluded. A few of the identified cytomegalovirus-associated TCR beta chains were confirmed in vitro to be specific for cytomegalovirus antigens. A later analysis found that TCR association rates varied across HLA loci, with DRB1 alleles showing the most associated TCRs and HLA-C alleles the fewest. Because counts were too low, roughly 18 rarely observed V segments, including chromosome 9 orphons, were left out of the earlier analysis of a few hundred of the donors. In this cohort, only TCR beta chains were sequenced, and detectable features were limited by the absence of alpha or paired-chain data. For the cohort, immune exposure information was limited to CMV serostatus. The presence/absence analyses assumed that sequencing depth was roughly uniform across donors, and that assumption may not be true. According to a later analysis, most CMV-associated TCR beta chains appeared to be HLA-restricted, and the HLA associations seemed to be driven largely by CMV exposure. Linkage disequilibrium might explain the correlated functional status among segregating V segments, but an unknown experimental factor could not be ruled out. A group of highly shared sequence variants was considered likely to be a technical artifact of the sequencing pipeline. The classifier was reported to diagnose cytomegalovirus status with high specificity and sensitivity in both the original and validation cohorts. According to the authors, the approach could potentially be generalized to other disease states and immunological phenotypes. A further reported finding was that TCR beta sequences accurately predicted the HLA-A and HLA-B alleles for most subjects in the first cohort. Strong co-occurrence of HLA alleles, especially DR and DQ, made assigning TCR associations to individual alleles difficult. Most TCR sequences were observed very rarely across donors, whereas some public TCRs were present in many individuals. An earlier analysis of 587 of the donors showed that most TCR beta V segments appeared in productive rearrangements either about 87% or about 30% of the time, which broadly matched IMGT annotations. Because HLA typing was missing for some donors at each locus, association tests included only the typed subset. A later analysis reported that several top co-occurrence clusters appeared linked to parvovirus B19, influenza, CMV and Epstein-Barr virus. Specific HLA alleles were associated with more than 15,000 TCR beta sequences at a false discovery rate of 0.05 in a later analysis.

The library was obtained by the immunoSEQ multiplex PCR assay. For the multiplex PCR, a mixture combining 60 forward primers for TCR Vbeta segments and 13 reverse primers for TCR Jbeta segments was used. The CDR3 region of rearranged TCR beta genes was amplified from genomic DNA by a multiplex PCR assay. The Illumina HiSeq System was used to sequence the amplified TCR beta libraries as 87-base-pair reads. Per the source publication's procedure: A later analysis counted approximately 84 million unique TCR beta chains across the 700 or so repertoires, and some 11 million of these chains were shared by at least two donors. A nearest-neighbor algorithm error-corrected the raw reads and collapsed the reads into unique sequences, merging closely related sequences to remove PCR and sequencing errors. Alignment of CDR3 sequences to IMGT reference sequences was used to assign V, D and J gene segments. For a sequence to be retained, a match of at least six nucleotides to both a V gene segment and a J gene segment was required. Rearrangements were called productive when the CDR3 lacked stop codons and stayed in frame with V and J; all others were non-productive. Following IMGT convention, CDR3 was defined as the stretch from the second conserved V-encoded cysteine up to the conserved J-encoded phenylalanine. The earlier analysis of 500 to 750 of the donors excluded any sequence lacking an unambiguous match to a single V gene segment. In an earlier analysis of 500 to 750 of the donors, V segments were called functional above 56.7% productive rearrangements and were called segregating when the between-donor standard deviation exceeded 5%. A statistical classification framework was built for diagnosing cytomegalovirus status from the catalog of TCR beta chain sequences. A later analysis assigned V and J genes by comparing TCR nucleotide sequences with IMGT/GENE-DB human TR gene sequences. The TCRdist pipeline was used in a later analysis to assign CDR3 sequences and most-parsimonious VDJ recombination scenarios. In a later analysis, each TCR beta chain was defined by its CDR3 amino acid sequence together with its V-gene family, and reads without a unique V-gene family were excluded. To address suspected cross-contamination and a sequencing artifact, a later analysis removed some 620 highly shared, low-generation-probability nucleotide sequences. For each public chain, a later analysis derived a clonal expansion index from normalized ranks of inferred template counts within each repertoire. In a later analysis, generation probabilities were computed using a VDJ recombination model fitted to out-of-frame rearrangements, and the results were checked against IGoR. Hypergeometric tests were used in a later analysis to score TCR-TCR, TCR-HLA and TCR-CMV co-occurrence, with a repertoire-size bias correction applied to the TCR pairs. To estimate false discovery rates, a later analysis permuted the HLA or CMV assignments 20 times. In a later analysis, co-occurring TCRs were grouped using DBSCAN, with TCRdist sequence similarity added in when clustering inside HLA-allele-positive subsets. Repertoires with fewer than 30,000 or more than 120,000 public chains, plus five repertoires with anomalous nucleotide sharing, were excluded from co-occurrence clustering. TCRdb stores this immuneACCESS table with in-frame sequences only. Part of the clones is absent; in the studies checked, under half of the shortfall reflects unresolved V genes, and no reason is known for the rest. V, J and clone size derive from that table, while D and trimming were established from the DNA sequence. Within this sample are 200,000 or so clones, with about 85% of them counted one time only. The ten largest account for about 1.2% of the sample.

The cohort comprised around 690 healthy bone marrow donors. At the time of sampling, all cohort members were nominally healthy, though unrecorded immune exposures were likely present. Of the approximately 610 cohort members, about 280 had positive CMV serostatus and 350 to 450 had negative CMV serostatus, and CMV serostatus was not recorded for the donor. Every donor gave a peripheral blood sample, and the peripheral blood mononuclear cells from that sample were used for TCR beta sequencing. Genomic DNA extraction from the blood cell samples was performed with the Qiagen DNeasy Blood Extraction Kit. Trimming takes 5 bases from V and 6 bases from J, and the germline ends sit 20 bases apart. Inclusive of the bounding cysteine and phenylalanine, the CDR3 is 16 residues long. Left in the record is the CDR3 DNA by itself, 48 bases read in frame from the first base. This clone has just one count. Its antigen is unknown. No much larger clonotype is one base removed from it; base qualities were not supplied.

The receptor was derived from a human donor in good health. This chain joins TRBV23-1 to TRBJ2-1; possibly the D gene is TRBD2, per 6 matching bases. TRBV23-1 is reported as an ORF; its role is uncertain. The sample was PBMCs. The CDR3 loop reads CASSKGGLRECNEQFF. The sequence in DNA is TGCGCCAGCAGTAAGGGAGGACTAAGAGAATGCAATGAGCAGTTCTTC.